This TCR beta chain was recovered during a study of blood T cell repertoires in COVID-19. Study-level information: Donors in the United States, Italy and Spain gave samples during acute or convalescent COVID-19. Sources were T cells, B-cell-depleted T cells, or PBMCs; the material itself was cDNA or gDNA.

Per the authors' pipeline: Using reference gene primer amplification, nucleated cell counts were estimated. The assay was immunoSEQ multiplex PCR, and TCRdb's table has in-frame clones only and misses some. V and J calls and clone size are those listed in that table; D and trimming were worked out from the DNA. The sample has hundreds of thousands of clones; approximately 87% are singletons. With 7 bases removed from V and 4 bases from J, the gap between germline ends came to 25 bases. Germline V gene sequence: CDR1 SEHNR, CDR2 FQNEAQ (reference sequence). The CDR3 loop spans 17 amino acids. The receptor was isolated from a woman between 65 and 79 years old with active or convalescent COVID-19. The specimen sequenced was peripheral blood. This chain uses TRBV7-9 with TRBJ1-1; D possibly corresponds to TRBD1 (5 bases). DNA for the CDR3: TGTGCCAGCAACTCGAGAGGAGGGCTGGGGGGAGGCACTGAAGCTTTCTTT. It is translated as CASNSRGGLGGGTEAFF.